The 26 T cell receptor beta chains below were found in one sample sequenced in a study of long-term antiretroviral therapy in people with HIV. Version v3.0 of the immunoSEQ assay ran at survey level. TCRdb's copy holds only in-frame clones and misses some; the assay was immunoSEQ multiplex PCR. This table has fewer than 30,000 clones, about 90% appearing once. The material was unsorted PBMCs, obtained roughly 4.5 years after starting antiretroviral therapy. Source of these receptors: a man aged 25 to 40 with HIV.

This clone was found a few times. The chain combines TRBV6-4 with TRBJ1-3; D is unclear. The CDR3 spans 13 residues. Trimming removed 6 bases from V and 4 bases from J, with 10 bases in between. From germline, CDR1 is MRHNA and CDR2 SNTAGT. The CDR3 DNA follows: TGTGCCAGCAGGGGCTACCAGGGAAACACCATATATTTT. Protein product: CASRGYQGNTIYF.

The V and J genes are TRBV4-1 and TRBJ2-1; D ambiguous. CDR3 length: 12 amino acids. Trimming removed 4 bases from V and 6 bases from J, with 7 bases in between. From germline, CDR1 is MGHRA and CDR2 YSYEKL. CDR3 nucleotides: TGCGCCAGCAGCCTATTGGGCAATGAGCAGTTCTTC. This gives the protein CASSLLGNEQFF.

The J gene is TRBJ2-7, the V gene TRBV5-1; unclear D gene. Trimming took 7 bases from V and 0 from J, leaving 11 bases between them. The CDR3 runs 13 residues. Germline CDR1 reads SGHRS; CDR2 reads YFSETQ. CDR3 region: CASSVEASYEQYF. CDR3 nucleotides: TGCGCCAGCTCTGTTGAGGCCTCCTACGAGCAGTACTTC.

The chain has TRBV25-1 and TRBJ1-5; D perhaps matches TRBD1 (6 bases). Trimming took 1 base from V and 8 from J, leaving 21 bases between them. The CDR3 is made up of 17 amino acids. Germline V gives CDR1 MGHDK, CDR2 SYGVNS. CDR3 sequence: CASSESAGGEVGKPQHF. The CDR3 DNA follows: TGTGCCAGCAGTGAATCAGCCGGGGGCGAAGTAGGAAAGCCCCAGCATTTT.

The CDR3 nucleotides read TGTGCCAGCAGCCCTCACGGATGGACTAGCGGGGGAGAGCAGTACTTC. It specifies CASSPHGWTSGGEQYF. The chain joins TRBV5-4 to TRBJ2-7; 13 bases agree with TRBD2. The CDR3 loop spans 16 amino acids. Per germline, CDR1 SGHNT and CDR2 YYREEE (reference sequence). After removal of 4 bases from V and 7 bases from J, the junction contained 11 bases not matched to a gene.

The V call is TRBV25-1, the J call TRBJ2-3; 8 bases are a match to TRBD1. J was trimmed by 3 bases and V by 4 bases; bases with no gene match: 3. The germline V gene encodes CDR1 MGHDK and CDR2 SYGVNS. The CDR3 has 14 amino acids. CDR3 protein: CASSVGQGTDTQYF. The CDR3 nucleotides are TGTGCCAGCAGTGTAGGACAGGGAACAGATACGCAGTATTTT.

This clone was picked up one time. The chain carries TRBV19 and TRBJ1-2, with TRBD1 identical over 8 bases. The CDR3 extends over 16 amino acids. Germline CDR1 LNHDA, CDR2 SQIVND (reference sequence). V shed 7 bases and J 10 bases; nucleotides not matched to a gene: 20. The CDR3 region is CASTPRRGQVVNNYTF. The CDR3 DNA reads as TGTGCCAGTACTCCCCGAAGGGGACAGGTGGTGAACAACTACACCTTC.

The chain combines TRBV7-3 with TRBJ1-2; D is undetermined. Germline CDR1 and CDR2: SGHTA and FQGTGA. V gave up 5 bases and J gave up 3 bases, with 10 bases separating them. The CDR3 sequence is 13 residues long. The CDR3: CASSRTGDYGYTF. The CDR3, as DNA: TGTGCCAGCAGCAGGACGGGAGACTATGGCTACACCTTC. Full variable domain (missing parts from reference TRBV7-3 and TRBJ1-2): GAGVSQTPSNKVTEKGKYVELRCDPISGHTALYWYRQSLGQGPEFLIYFQGTGAADDSGLPNDRFFAVRPEGSVSTLKIQRTERGDSAVYLCASSRTGDYGYTFGSGTRLTVV.

The chain combines TRBV7-9 with TRBJ1-2; D may be TRBD1 (5 bases). V was trimmed by 6 bases and J by 10 bases, leaving 15 bases between them. The CDR3 spans 12 residues. Per germline, CDR1 SEHNR and CDR2 FQNEAQ (reference sequence). DNA of the CDR3: TGTGCCAGCAGTCCGCCGGGACTTGACTACACCTTC. It translates to CASSPPGLDYTF.

The chain recombines TRBV10-3 with TRBJ2-1, with TRBD1 matching over 8 bases. Germline V lookup: CDR1 ENHRY, CDR2 SYGVKD. The J segment lost 1 base and the V segment lost 4 bases, leaving 3 bases of the junction unmatched. The CDR3 length is 15 residues. The CDR3 here is CAISGRQGSYNEQFF. The CDR3 nucleotides are TGTGCCATCAGTGGTCGACAGGGGTCCTACAATGAGCAGTTCTTC.

The chain recombines TRBV7-8 with TRBJ1-5, with 9 bases that match TRBD1. The V gene's germline CDR1 is SGHVS and CDR2 FQNEAQ. V lost 5 bases to trimming and J lost 7 bases; unmatched junction nucleotides: 9. CDR3 length: 15 amino acids. In DNA form, the CDR3 reads TGTGCCAGCAGCCGATACGGGACAGGGCACCAGCCCCAGCATTTT. It encodes CASSRYGTGHQPQHF.

The chain links TRBV4-2 to TRBJ2-2; D gene unclear. V was cut by 3 bases and J by 4 bases, with 6 bases left in between. Per germline, CDR1 LGHNA and CDR2 YNFKEQ. This CDR3 region has 13 residues. CDR3 coding DNA: TGTGCCAGCAGCCATCCCCTCACCGGGGAGCTGTTTTTT. Amino acid sequence: CASSHPLTGELFF.

The chain uses TRBV27 and TRBJ1-4; TRBD1 might be the D (6 bases). Trimming left V 5 bases short and J 7 bases short, with 17 bases between. The CDR3 consists of 15 residues. CDR1 is MNHEY and CDR2 is SMNVEV in the germline V gene (reference sequence). CDR3 in amino acids: CASSTRLGTLEKLFF. The CDR3 DNA follows: TGTGCCAGCAGTACCCGCCTCGGGACACTTGAAAAACTGTTTTTT.

This sequence joins TRBV27 and TRBJ2-7; TRBD1 is a possible D gene (5 bases). This CDR3 is 13 amino acids long. Trimming stripped 6 bases from V and 1 base from J, with 10 bases between. The germline gives CDR1 MNHEY, CDR2 SMNVEV (reference sequence). The CDR3: CASRKQESYEQYF. CDR3 in DNA: TGTGCCAGCAGAAAACAGGAGTCCTACGAGCAGTACTTC.

V gene TRBV21-1 combines with J gene TRBJ2-7; TRBD2 reflects the table's D call only, with no check against the DNA. TRBV21-1 is a recognized pseudogene. The CDR3 is 19 amino acids. CDR3 protein: CASSKNDRVWSGGSYEQYF. CDR3 nucleotide sequence: TGTGCCAGCAGCAAAAACGACAGGGTGTGGAGCGGGGGGAGTTACGAGCAGTACTTC.

V gene TRBV30 combines with J gene TRBJ1-4; D unresolved. This CDR3 contains 13 residues. The germline V gene has CDR1 GTSNPN and CDR2 SVGIG (reference sequence). V lost 2 bases to trimming and J lost 5 bases, with 9 bases between them. The CDR3 is CAWSSDLNEKLFF. Written as DNA, the CDR3 is TGTGCCTGGAGTTCTGATTTGAATGAAAAACTGTTTTTT.

The genes are TRBV29-1 and TRBJ1-1; D is uncertain. V shed 1 base and J shed 3 bases, with 9 bases lying between them. The CDR3 runs 13 residues. CDR1 is SQVTM, CDR2 ANQGSEA, per germline. In nucleotides, the CDR3 is TGCAGCGTTGAAGGGGTTGGGGACACTGAAGCTTTCTTT. Amino acids: CSVEGVGDTEAFF.

This clone was counted a few times. The gene calls are TRBV18 and TRBJ2-7, with 7 bases identical to TRBD1. The ends lost 3 bases at V and 6 bases at J; junction bases unmatched: 5. This CDR3 is 13 amino acids long. Germline V CDR1 and CDR2: KGHSH, LQKENI. The CDR3 nucleotides read TGTGCCAGCTCACCTGGGACAGCCACCGAGCAGTACTTC. Amino acid sequence: CASSPGTATEQYF.

V and J are TRBV6-5 and TRBJ2-3; D uncertain. The V gene's germline CDR1 is MNHEY and CDR2 SVGAGI. CDR3 length: 13 residues. Trimming stripped 6 bases from V and 7 bases from J, with 14 bases between. CDR3 in DNA: TGTGCCAGCAGACCCACTCTACCCAATACGCAGTATTTT. As protein: CASRPTLPNTQYF.

The V and J genes are TRBV28 and TRBJ2-2; no definite D call. Germline V gives CDR1 MDHEN, CDR2 SYDVKM. Trimming cost V 3 bases and J 0 bases, with 8 bases left between them. CDR3 length: 15 residues. The CDR3 DNA follows: TGTGCCAGCAGTTTCACCGGAACGAACACCGGGGAGCTGTTTTTT. This sequence encodes CASSFTGTNTGELFF.

The chain employs TRBV19 and TRBJ1-1; D gene unclear. The germline gives CDR1 LNHDA, CDR2 SQIVND (reference sequence). This CDR3 is 13 amino acids long. Trimming shortened V by 0 bases and J by 10 bases, and 12 bases separated the two germline ends. CDR3 nucleotide sequence: TGTGCCAGTAGTATAGATCTATTGGCAGCAGCTTTCTTT. Translation gives CASSIDLLAAAFF.

The rearrangement joins TRBV4-1 to TRBJ2-3, with 7 bases that match TRBD2. Germline V gene sequence: CDR1 MGHRA, CDR2 YSYEKL. CDR3 size: 15 residues. V lost 6 bases to trimming and J lost 6 bases; unmatched junction nucleotides: 12. CDR3 coding DNA: TGCGCCAGCAGTTCTCCCGGGACTACCAACGATACGCAGTATTTT. It yields the protein CASSSPGTTNDTQYF.

The chain links TRBV2 to TRBJ1-2, with D possibly TRBD1 on 5 matching bases. Per germline, CDR1 SNHLY and CDR2 FYNNEI. The V gene lost 5 bases and the J gene lost 0 bases, with 13 bases spanning the gap. The CDR3 length is 15 residues. CDR3 sequence (DNA): TGTGCCAGCAGTCGGGAGTGGGACTCTAACTATGGCTACACCTTC. This sequence encodes CASSREWDSNYGYTF.

This clone was counted a single time. V usage is TRBV7-8 and J usage is TRBJ1-1; D call uncertain. The V gene's germline CDR1 is SGHVS and CDR2 FQNEAQ. The CDR3 has 11 amino acids. V lost 5 bases and J 6 bases, leaving 7 bases between the germline ends. In nucleotides, the CDR3 is TGTGCCAGCAGCAAGGGAGCTGAAGCTTTCTTT. Encoded protein: CASSKGAEAFF.

The chain couples TRBV19 to TRBJ2-1; 8 bases align to TRBD1. The trim removed 8 bases at V and 7 bases at J, leaving 7 bases unmatched. Germline CDR1 is LNHDA and CDR2 is SQIVND (reference sequence). This CDR3 has 13 amino acids. CDR3 in amino acids: CASSRQGWNEQFF. Written as DNA, the CDR3 is TGTGCCAGTTCGAGACAGGGGTGGAATGAGCAGTTCTTC.

The rearrangement uses TRBV9 and TRBJ1-3; 7 nucleotides agree with TRBD1. The germline V gene encodes CDR1 SGDLS and CDR2 YYNGEE. The CDR3 contains 15 residues. V shed 0 bases, J shed 0 bases, and the junction held 0 bases outside the gene matches. The CDR3 spells CASSVGDSSGNTIYF. The CDR3 DNA sequence: TGTGCCAGCAGCGTAGGGGACAGCTCTGGAAACACCATATATTTT.